These T cell receptor beta chains were read from a single sample in a study of cytomegalovirus exposure and HLA in healthy donors. Assay: immunoSEQ multiplex PCR; the TCRdb copy retains only in-frame clones and omits some. This table has about 200,000 clones, almost 70% appearing once. Specimen: PBMCs. These receptors were obtained from a man aged 40-55 years in good health and CMV-seropositive. Each CDR3 is given with its conserved first and last residue. D genes are given only for firm matches. Clone size is not always given. Where it is, it says once, few, many or a class for expanded clones.

>-|TRBJ2-3|-|TRBV9
TGTGCCAGCAGCGTAGGAATAGACAGGTGGGCAGATACGCAGTATTTT
CASSVGIDRWADTQYF
>TRBD1|TRBJ2-7|few|TRBV7-2
TGTGCCAGCAGCCGAGGGGGCGGCTCCTACGAGCAGTACTTC
CASSRGGGSYEQYF
>-|TRBJ1-6|-|TRBV27
TGTGCCAGCAGTCAAAGACAGTCCACCAATTCACCCCTCCACTTT
CASSQRQSTNSPLHF
>-|TRBJ2-5|-|TRBV5-6
TGTGCCAGCAGCTTAACGGGGAGGGGGTGGAAGACCCAGTACTTC
CASSLTGRGWKTQYF
>TRBD2|TRBJ2-1|-|TRBV11-3
TGTGCCAGTCCCCCTTTCGGGGGGGCGAGCTCCTACAATGAGCAGTTCTTC
CASPPFGGASSYNEQFF
>TRBD2|TRBJ2-1|-|TRBV4-2
TGTGCCAGCAGCCAAGATCACGGGACTAGCGGGGGGCGTGAGCAGTTCTTC
CASSQDHGTSGGREQFF
>-|TRBJ2-3|-|TRBV5-1
TGCGCCAGCAACCCGACTAGCACAGATACGCAGTATTTT
CASNPTSTDTQYF
>TRBD1|TRBJ1-4|-|TRBV14
TGTGCCAGCAGCCCTGACAGGGAAGGAGCAACTAATGAAAAACTGTTTTTT
CASSPDREGATNEKLFF
>-|TRBJ1-2|-|TRBV27
TGTGCCAGCAGTTCGAACAGGGCTAACTATGGCTACACCTTC
CASSSNRANYGYTF
>TRBD2|TRBJ2-2|-|TRBV5-1
TGCGCCAGCAGCCAGGGTCCTAGCGGGGGGGCTTCCCCCGGGGAGCTGTTTTTT
CASSQGPSGGASPGELFF
>TRBD1|TRBJ1-5|few|TRBV6-5
TGTGCCAGCAGGATGGGACAGGATAGCAATCAGCCCCAGCATTTT
CASRMGQDSNQPQHF
>TRBD1|TRBJ1-4|-|TRBV5-5
TGTGCCAGCAGCTTACGGGACAGGGTCTGGGAAAAACTGTTTTTT
CASSLRDRVWEKLFF
>-|TRBJ2-7|-|TRBV27
TGTGCCAGCAGTTTAACAGACTCCTACGAGCAGTACTTC
CASSLTDSYEQYF
>-|TRBJ2-2|-|TRBV6-5
TGTGCCAGCAGTCGAGGGGGGGAGACCGGGGAGCTGTTTTTT
CASSRGGETGELFF
>-|TRBJ1-2|-|TRBV2
TGTGCCAGGATAGGCCACAGGGAGGGTGGCTACACCTTC
CARIGHREGGYTF
>-|TRBJ1-1|-|TRBV2
TGTGCCAGCAGTGAAGCGCTAAAAAGCTCCCGGGGACTTGAAGCTTTCTTT
CASSEALKSSRGLEAFF
>-|TRBJ2-3|-|TRBV28
TGTGCCAGCAGTGGCACAGGGAGGGCAGATACGCAGTATTTT
CASSGTGRADTQYF
>-|TRBJ1-1|few|TRBV6-5
TGTGCCAGCGGGGGGGGTCAAACTGAAGCTTTCTTT
CASGGGQTEAFF
>-|TRBJ1-4|-|TRBV7-2
TGTGCCAGCAGCTTACTGCCCAGGGGTGAAAAACTGTTTTTT
CASSLLPRGEKLFF
>TRBD1|TRBJ1-5|-|TRBV6-5
TGTGCCAGCAGTCCAGGGACAGGGGGCATTCAGCCCCAGCATTTT
CASSPGTGGIQPQHF
>-|TRBJ1-1|-|TRBV6-1
TGTGCCAGCACGCGGGCGGGAGAAAGAGGGGCTTTCTTT
CASTRAGERGAFF
>-|TRBJ2-1|-|TRBV27
TGTGCCAGCAGACTAGAGAATGAGCAGTTCTTC
CASRLENEQFF
>TRBD1|TRBJ1-1|-|TRBV10-3
TGTGCCATCAGGCCGGGACAGCAGAACACTGAAGCTTTCTTT
CAIRPGQQNTEAFF
>-|TRBJ1-1|-|TRBV7-2
TGTGCCAGCAGCCTCACCCCTACAGGGAACACTGAAGCTTTCTTT
CASSLTPTGNTEAFF
>TRBD1|TRBJ2-7|-|TRBV9
TGTGCCAGCAGCTCCCTGGACAGGGGTTACGAGCAGTACTTC
CASSSLDRGYEQYF
>-|TRBJ2-3|few|TRBV5-6
TGTGCCAGCAGCTTGGAGGCAGGGAGGCCAGATACGCAGTATTTT
CASSLEAGRPDTQYF
>-|TRBJ1-2|-|TRBV7-2
TGTGCCAGCAGCGTACGTCCGGGGTCCGCGAATTATGGCTACACCTTC
CASSVRPGSANYGYTF
>-|TRBJ1-2|-|TRBV10-3
TGTGCCATCAGGGCCCCTGGGGGGGAGGTTGGCTACACCTTC
CAIRAPGGEVGYTF
>TRBD1|TRBJ2-4|-|TRBV27
TGTGCCAGCAGTTTTCTCGGACAGGGGGCCAAAAACATTCAGTACTTC
CASSFLGQGAKNIQYF
>TRBD2|TRBJ2-3|-|TRBV6-4
TGTGCCAGCAGTGACAATAGCGGGGGAAGCACAGATACGCAGTATTTT
CASSDNSGGSTDTQYF
>-|TRBJ2-7|few|TRBV7-2
TGTGCCAGCAGCTTAGTCGGGGACTACGAGCAGTACTTC
CASSLVGDYEQYF